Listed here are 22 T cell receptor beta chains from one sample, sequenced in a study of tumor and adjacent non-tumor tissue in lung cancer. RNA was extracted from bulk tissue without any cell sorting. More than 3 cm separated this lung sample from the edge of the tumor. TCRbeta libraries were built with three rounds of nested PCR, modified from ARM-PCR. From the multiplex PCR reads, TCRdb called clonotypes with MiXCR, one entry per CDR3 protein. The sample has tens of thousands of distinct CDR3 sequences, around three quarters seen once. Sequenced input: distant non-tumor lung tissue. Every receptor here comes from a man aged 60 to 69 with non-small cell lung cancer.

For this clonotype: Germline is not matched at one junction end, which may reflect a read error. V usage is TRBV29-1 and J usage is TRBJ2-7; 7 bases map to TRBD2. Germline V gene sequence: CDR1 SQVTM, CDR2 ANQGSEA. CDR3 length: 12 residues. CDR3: CSVVGEGDEEYF. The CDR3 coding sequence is TGCAGCGTTGTAGGGGAGGGTGACGAGGAGTACTTC.

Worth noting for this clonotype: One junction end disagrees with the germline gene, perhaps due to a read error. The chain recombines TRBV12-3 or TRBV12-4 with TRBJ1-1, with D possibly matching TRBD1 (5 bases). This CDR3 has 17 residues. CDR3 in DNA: TGTGCCAGCAGTTTTACCCCGGGCTCGGGGGTGAATACTGAAGCTTTCTTT. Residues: CASSFTPGSGVNTEAFF.

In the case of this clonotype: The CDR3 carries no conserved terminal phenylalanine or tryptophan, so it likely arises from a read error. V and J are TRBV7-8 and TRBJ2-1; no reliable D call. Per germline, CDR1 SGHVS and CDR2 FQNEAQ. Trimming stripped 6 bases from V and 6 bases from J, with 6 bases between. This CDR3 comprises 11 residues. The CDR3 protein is CASRSRNEQFL. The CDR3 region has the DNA TGTGCCAGCAGAAGTCGCAATGAGCAGTTCTTA.

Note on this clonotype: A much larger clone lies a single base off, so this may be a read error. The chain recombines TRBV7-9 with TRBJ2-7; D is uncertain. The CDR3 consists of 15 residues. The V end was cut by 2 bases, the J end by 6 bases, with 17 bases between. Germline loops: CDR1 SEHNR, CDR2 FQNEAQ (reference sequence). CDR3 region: CASSLSLVEGGEQYF. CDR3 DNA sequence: TGTGCCAGCAGCTTAAGTCTAGTGGAAGGCGGCGAGCAGTACTTC.

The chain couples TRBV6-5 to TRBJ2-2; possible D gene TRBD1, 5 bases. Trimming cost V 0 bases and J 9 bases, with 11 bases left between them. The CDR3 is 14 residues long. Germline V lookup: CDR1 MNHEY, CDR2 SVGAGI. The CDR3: CASSYSGVTRELFF. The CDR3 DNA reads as TGTGCCAGCAGTTACTCAGGGGTGACCAGGGAGCTGTTTTTT.

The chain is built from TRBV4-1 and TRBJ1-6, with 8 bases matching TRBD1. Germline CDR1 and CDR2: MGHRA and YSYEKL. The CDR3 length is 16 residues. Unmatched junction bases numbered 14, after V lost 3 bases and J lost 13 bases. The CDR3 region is CASSHVGQGQDPPLHF. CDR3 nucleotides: TGCGCCAGCAGCCATGTTGGACAGGGTCAGGATCCGCCCCTCCACTTT.

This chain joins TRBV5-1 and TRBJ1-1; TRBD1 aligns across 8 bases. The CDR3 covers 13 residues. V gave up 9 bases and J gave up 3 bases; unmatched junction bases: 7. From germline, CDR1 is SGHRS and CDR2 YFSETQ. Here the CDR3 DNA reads TGCGCCAACAGGTACAGGGGGGACACTGAAGCTTTCTTT. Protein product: CANRYRGDTEAFF.

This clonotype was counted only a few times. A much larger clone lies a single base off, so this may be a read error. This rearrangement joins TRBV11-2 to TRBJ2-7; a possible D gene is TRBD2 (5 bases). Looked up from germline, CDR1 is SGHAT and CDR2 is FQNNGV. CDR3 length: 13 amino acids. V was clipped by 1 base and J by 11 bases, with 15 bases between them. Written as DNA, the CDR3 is TGTGCCAGCAGCTTAGTGGCTAGCTACGGGGAGTACTTC. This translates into CASSLVASYGEYF. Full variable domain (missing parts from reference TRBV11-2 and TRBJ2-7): EAGVAQSPRYKIIEKRQSVAFWCNPISGHATLYWYQQILGQGPKLLIQFQNNGVVDDSQLPKDRFSAERLKGVDSTLKIQPAKLEDSAVYLCASSLVASYGEYFGPGTRLTVT.

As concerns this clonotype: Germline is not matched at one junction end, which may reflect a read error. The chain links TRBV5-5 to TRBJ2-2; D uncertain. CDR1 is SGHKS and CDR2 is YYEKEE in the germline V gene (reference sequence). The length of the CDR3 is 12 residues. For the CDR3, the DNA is TGTGCCAGCAGATTAGGGTCCGGAGAGCTGTTTTTT. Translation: CASRLGSGELFF. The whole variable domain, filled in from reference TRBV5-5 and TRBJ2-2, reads DAGVTQSPTHLIKTRGQQVTLRCSPISGHKSVSWYQQVLGQGPQFIFQYYEKEERGRGNFPDRFSARQFPNYSSELNVNALLLGDSALYLCASRLGSGELFFGEGSRLTVL.

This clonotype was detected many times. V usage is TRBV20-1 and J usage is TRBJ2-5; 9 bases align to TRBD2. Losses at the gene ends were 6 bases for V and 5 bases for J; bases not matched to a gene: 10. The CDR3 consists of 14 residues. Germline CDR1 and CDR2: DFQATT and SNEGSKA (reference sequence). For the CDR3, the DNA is TGCAGTGCAGACCGGGCTAGCGGGGCGGAGACCCAGTACTTC. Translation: CSADRASGAETQYF.

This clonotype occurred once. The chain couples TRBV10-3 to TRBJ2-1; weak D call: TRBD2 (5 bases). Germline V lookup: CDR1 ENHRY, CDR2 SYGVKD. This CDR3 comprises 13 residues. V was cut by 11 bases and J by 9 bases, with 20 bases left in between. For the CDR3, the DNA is TGTGCCCTCAATGCGAGAGTGGCGGGTGAGCAGTTCTTC. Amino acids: CALNARVAGEQFF.

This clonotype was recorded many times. In DNA form, the CDR3 reads TGTGCCAGCAGCGTAGGCTCCGGGGAGCTGTTTTTT. Translating gives CASSVGSGELFF. The V and J genes are TRBV9 and TRBJ2-2; D unclear. The CDR3 consists of 12 residues. Germline lookup yields CDR1 SGDLS and CDR2 YYNGEE. The V end lost 0 bases, the J end lost 6 bases, and 3 bases lay between the germline ends.

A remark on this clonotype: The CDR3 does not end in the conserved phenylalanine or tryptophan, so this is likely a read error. CDR3 loop: CSIAGTPRGNGYTL. CDR3 nucleotides: TGCAGCATCGCCGGGACTCCCAGGGGTAATGGCTACACCCTC. The chain recombines TRBV29-1 with TRBJ1-2, with a tentative D call TRBD1 (6 bases). The CDR3 is 14 residues long. CDR1 is SQVTM and CDR2 is ANQGSEA in the germline V gene. The V and J ends lost 8 bases and 6 bases respectively, with 22 bases between them.

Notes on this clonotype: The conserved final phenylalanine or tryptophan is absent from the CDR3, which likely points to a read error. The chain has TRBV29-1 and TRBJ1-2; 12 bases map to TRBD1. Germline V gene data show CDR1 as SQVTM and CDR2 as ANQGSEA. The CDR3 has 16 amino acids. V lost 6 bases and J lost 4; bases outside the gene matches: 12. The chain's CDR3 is CSVVPGQGARIYGYTS. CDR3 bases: TGCAGCGTGGTCCCGGGACAGGGGGCTCGTATCTATGGCTACACCTCC.

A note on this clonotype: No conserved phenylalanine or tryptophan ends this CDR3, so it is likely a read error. The CDR3 loop reads CASSPTGGPYNEQFL. The CDR3 DNA is TGTGCTAGCAGCCCAACTGGCGGTCCGTACAATGAGCAGTTCTTG. The chain combines TRBV11-1 with TRBJ2-1; D gene ambiguous. CDR1 SGHAT and CDR2 FQDESV come from the germline V gene (reference sequence). The CDR3 has 15 amino acids.

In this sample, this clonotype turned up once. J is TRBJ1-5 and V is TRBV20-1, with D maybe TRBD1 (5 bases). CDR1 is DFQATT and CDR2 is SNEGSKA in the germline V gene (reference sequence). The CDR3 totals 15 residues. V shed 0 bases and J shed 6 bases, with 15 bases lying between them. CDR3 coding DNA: TGCAGTGCTAGAGATATAAGGGGCGCCGGTCAGCCCCAGCATTTT. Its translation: CSARDIRGAGQPQHF.

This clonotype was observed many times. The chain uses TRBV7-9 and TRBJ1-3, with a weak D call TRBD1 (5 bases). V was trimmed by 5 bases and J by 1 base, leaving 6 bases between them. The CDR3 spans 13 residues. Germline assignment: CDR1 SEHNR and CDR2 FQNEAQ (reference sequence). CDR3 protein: CASSRTSGNTIYF. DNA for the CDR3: TGTGCCAGCAGCCGGACATCTGGAAACACCATATATTTT.

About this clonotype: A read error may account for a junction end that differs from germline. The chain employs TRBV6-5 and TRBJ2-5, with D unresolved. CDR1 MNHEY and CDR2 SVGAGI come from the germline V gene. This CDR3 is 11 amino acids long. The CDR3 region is CPSRDTLTEYF. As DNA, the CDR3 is TGCCCCAGCAGAGACACGTTGACCGAGTACTTC.

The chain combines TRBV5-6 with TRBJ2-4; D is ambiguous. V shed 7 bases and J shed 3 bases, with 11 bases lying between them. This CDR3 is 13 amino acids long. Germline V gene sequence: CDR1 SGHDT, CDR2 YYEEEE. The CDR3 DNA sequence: TGTGCCAGCGGCTACGGTCACAAAAACATTCAGTACTTC. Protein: CASGYGHKNIQYF.

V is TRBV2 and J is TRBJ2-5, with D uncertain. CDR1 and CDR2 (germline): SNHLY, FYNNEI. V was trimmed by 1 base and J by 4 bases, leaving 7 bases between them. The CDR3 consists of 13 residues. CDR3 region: CASSEVRAETQYF. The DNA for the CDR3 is TGTGCCAGCAGTGAAGTAAGGGCAGAGACCCAGTACTTC.

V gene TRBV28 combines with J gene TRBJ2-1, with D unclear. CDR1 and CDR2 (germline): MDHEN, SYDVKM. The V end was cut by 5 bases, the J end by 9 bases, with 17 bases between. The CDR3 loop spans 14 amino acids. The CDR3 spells CASSPGGAYSEQFF. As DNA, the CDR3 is TGTGCCAGCAGTCCTGGCGGTGCCTATAGTGAGCAGTTCTTC.

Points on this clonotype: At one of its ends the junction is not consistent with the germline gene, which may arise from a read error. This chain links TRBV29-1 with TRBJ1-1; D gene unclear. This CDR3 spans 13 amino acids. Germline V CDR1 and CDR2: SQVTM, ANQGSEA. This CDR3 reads CSISPGPNTEVFF. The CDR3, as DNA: TGCAGCATCTCTCCCGGACCCAACACTGAAGTTTTCTTT.